A selection of T cell receptor beta chains follows, all from one sample in a study of STAT5B mutations in CD4+ large granular lymphocyte leukemia. Clones were read by immunoSEQ multiplex PCR, and TCRdb kept only the in-frame ones, dropping some. The profile covers roughly 48,000 clones, with less than 85% appearing a single time and 1.5% taken by the ten largest. Sequencing used CD4+ T cells from blood buffy coats. The receptor set was obtained from a human donor in good health. Both conserved end residues are part of each CDR3. Fields, in order: V gene, D gene, J gene, clone size, CDR3 protein, CDR3 DNA. The D gene is left open where the match is weak. Some rows have no size entry. The others give once, few or many, or a class for an expanded clone.

>TRBV27|NA|TRBJ1-5|NA
CATPPSDYSNQPQHF
TGTGCCACCCCTCCGTCGGATTATAGCAATCAGCCCCAGCATTTT
>TRBV19|NA|TRBJ1-2|NA
CASSIVGYYGYTF
TGTGCCAGTAGTATAGTGGGTTACTATGGCTACACCTTC
>TRBV5-6|NA|TRBJ1-4|NA
CASSFEGNEKLFF
TGTGCCAGCAGCTTTGAAGGGAATGAAAAACTGTTTTTT
>TRBV5-1|TRBD1|TRBJ2-1|NA
CASSSGTGYNEQFF
TGCGCCAGCAGCTCCGGGACAGGGTACAATGAGCAGTTCTTC
>TRBV19|NA|TRBJ2-3|few
CASSPSLRTDTQYF
TGTGCCAGTAGTCCCTCCCTGAGGACAGATACGCAGTATTTT
>TRBV19|TRBD1|TRBJ1-2|few
CASTLQGPNHLYTF
TGTGCCAGTACCCTACAGGGGCCAAATCACCTCTACACCTTC
>TRBV7-9|TRBD1|TRBJ1-1|NA
CASSVSGGEAFF
TGTGCCAGCAGCGTTTCAGGGGGAGAAGCTTTCTTT
>TRBV2|NA|TRBJ2-1|few
CASSFREVGDNEQFF
TGTGCCAGCAGTTTTAGGGAAGTTGGGGACAATGAGCAGTTCTTC
>TRBV20-1|NA|TRBJ2-3|once
CSARFPDTQYF
TGCAGTGCTAGATTTCCAGATACGCAGTATTTT
>TRBV18|TRBD1|TRBJ1-2|NA
CASSRGQGEGYTF
TGTGCCAGCTCACGGGGACAGGGAGAGGGCTACACCTTC
>TRBV18|NA|TRBJ2-5|NA
CASSPGIGETQYF
TGTGCCAGCTCACCAGGAATAGGGGAGACCCAGTACTTC
>TRBV7-7|NA|TRBJ2-7|once
CASSYDGAYEQYF
TGTGCTAGCAGTTACGACGGAGCCTACGAGCAGTACTTC
>TRBV5-1|TRBD2|TRBJ2-3|NA
CASRTSGDTDTQYF
TGCGCCAGCAGGACTAGCGGGGACACAGATACGCAGTATTTT
>TRBV6-4|NA|TRBJ1-1|once
CASIGNRDDTEAFF
TGTGCCAGCATAGGCAACAGGGATGACACTGAAGCTTTCTTT
>TRBV19|NA|TRBJ2-5|NA
CASTPAGAGETQYF
TGTGCCAGTACTCCTGCGGGGGCCGGGGAGACCCAGTACTTC
>TRBV21-1|NA|TRBJ1-3|few
CASRKSNRTGPFCSGNTIYF
TGTGCCAGCAGAAAGAGCAATAGGACAGGGCCCTTTTGCTCTGGAAACACCATATATTTT
>TRBV7-2|NA|TRBJ2-3|NA
CASSLDPSADTQYF
TGTGCCAGCAGCTTAGACCCGAGCGCAGATACGCAGTATTTT
>TRBV7-8|NA|TRBJ1-5|NA
CASSSQDSNQPQHF
TGTGCCAGCAGCTCCCAAGATAGCAATCAGCCCCAGCATTTT